This TCR beta chain was sequenced in a study of T cell changes during pregnancy in multiple sclerosis. The length of the CDR3 is 13 residues. Germline CDR1 SEHNR, CDR2 FQNEAQ (reference sequence). The V and J ends lost 5 bases and 6 bases respectively, with 14 bases between them. Here immunoSEQ multiplex PCR was the method, and the copy in TCRdb shows in-frame clones only, minus some. The table has under 30,000 clones, approximately 91% seen once. V is TRBV7-9 and J is TRBJ2-7; a possible D gene is TRBD1 (5 bases). The input for sequencing was CD8+ T cells from peripheral blood mononuclear cells, taken after pregnancy. The receptor's source is a female donor with multiple sclerosis, enrolled in a pregnancy study. CDR3 loop: CASSPLIQVEQYF. The CDR3 bases are TGTGCCAGCAGCCCACTGATACAGGTCGAGCAGTACTTC.